Listed below are T cell receptor beta chains from one sample, sequenced in a study of OX40 agonist ivuxolimab in advanced cancers. TCRdb's copy holds only in-frame clones and misses some; the assay was immunoSEQ multiplex PCR. The table has around 61,000 clones, about four fifths seen once. Source: CD4+ or CD8+ T cells sorted from blood, taken in a trial of the OX40 agonist ivuxolimab. The receptors shown here come from an adult with an advanced solid tumor such as melanoma, head and neck, liver or kidney cancer. CDR3s include the opening cysteine and the closing phenylalanine or tryptophan. A D gene is named only where the DNA matches it firmly. The size field is filled for only some rows; it gives once, few, many or a size class.

v_gene	j_gene	d_gene	abundance	CDR3nt	CDR3aa
TRBV27	TRBJ2-5	NA	once	TGTGCCAGCAGTTTTTGGGGGAACAAAGAGACCCAGTACTTC	CASSFWGNKETQYF
TRBV5-5	TRBJ2-3	NA	few	TGTGCCAGCAGCTTGGAAACGGATACGCAGTATTTT	CASSLETDTQYF
TRBV29-1	TRBJ2-5	NA	NA	TGCAGCGTTAAAGGGGCGGAGGAGACCCAGTACTTC	CSVKGAEETQYF
TRBV5-1	TRBJ2-5	NA	NA	TGCGCCAGCAGCTTAGGGGGGGTAGAGACCCAGTACTTC	CASSLGGVETQYF
TRBV5-6	TRBJ2-5	NA	NA	TGTGCCAGCAGCGCGACAGGTTTGGAGACCCAGTACTTC	CASSATGLETQYF
TRBV6-1	TRBJ1-2	NA	NA	TGTGCCAGCAGTGATCAGAGACGACAGAACTATGGCTACACCTTC	CASSDQRRQNYGYTF
TRBV7-2	TRBJ2-7	TRBD1	NA	TGTGCCAGCAGCTCGGGACAGGGAGGTTCGTGGGAGCAGTACTTC	CASSSGQGGSWEQYF
TRBV10-3	TRBJ2-3	NA	NA	TGTGCCATCAAACGTCTAGGCGCTGATGTCCCAGATACGCAGTATTTT	CAIKRLGADVPDTQYF
TRBV6-5	TRBJ1-4	TRBD1	once	TGTGCCAGCAGTTACCTACAGGGGGCCGTTGAAAAACTGTTTTTT	CASSYLQGAVEKLFF
TRBV7-6	TRBJ1-3	TRBD1	NA	TGTGCCAGCAGCCCGGGACAGAGAAACACCATATATTTT	CASSPGQRNTIYF
TRBV19	TRBJ1-1	NA	NA	TGTGCCAGTAGTATAGTTCAGGGAGCCACTGAAGCTTTCTTT	CASSIVQGATEAFF
TRBV25-1	TRBJ2-7	NA	NA	TGTGCCAGCTCAAAAGTAGGGAGCGAGCAGTACTTC	CASSKVGSEQYF
TRBV30	TRBJ2-6	TRBD1	NA	TGTGCCTGGAGTGGCATGGACAGGGGGCTGGGGGCCAACGTCCTGACTTTC	CAWSGMDRGLGANVLTF
TRBV5-1	TRBJ1-4	NA	NA	TGCGCCAGCAGCTGGGGCTCGGAGGGGGAAAAACTGTTTTTT	CASSWGSEGEKLFF
TRBV7-6	TRBJ2-2	TRBD1	NA	TGTGCCAGCAGCTACCGGGACAGGGGGATCGGGGAGCTGTTTTTT	CASSYRDRGIGELFF
TRBV6-5	TRBJ1-1	NA	few	TGTGCCAGCAGTTGGCAGGGGAACACTGAAGCTTTCTTT	CASSWQGNTEAFF
TRBV28	TRBJ2-1	NA	NA	TGTGCCAGCACCCTGCGGGATAAGCGCACTGAGCAGTTCTTC	CASTLRDKRTEQFF
TRBV6-5	TRBJ1-1	NA	once	TGTGCCAGCAGTCGACAGAGTATGAACACTGAAGCTTTCTTT	CASSRQSMNTEAFF
TRBV11-3	TRBJ2-7	TRBD1	NA	TGTGCCAGCAGCTTAGAGGGACAGGGCACCTACGAGCAGTACTTC	CASSLEGQGTYEQYF
TRBV5-4	TRBJ2-7	NA	NA	TGTGCCAGCAGCTTGGGGGGGCGGAACTACGAGCAGTACTTC	CASSLGGRNYEQYF
TRBV18	TRBJ2-2	TRBD2	NA	TGTGCCAGCTCACAAACGGGACTAGCGGGAGGCACCGGGGAGCTGTTTTTT	CASSQTGLAGGTGELFF
TRBV6-5	TRBJ2-7	NA	NA	TGTGCCAGCAGTAAACAGGGCCGAGTGGTCGAGCAGTACTTC	CASSKQGRVVEQYF
TRBV7-2	TRBJ2-7	NA	NA	TGTGCCAGCAGCTTATCCGCCACAGGCTCCTACGAGCAGTACTTC	CASSLSATGSYEQYF
TRBV27	TRBJ2-7	TRBD2	NA	TGTGCCAGCAGTTTACTAGCGGGGAACTACGAGCAGTACTTC	CASSLLAGNYEQYF
TRBV16	TRBJ2-5	NA	NA	TGTGCCAGCAGCCAGTCGCCTAGCGAGACCCAGTACTTC	CASSQSPSETQYF
TRBV7-3	TRBJ2-1	TRBD1	NA	TGTGCCAGCAGCCGCCGGGACAGGGGCAATAGTGAGCAGTTCTTC	CASSRRDRGNSEQFF
TRBV19	TRBJ1-5	NA	NA	TGTGCCAGTAGTATTATGGGGGGGCTTCAGCCCCAGCATTTT	CASSIMGGLQPQHF
TRBV6-1	TRBJ1-5	NA	NA	TGTGCCAGCAGTGAAAGATCTGGTCAGCCCCAGCATTTT	CASSERSGQPQHF
TRBV10-3	TRBJ1-2	NA	NA	TGTGCCATCAGTGAAGAGCGGGGTGCTGGCTACACCTTC	CAISEERGAGYTF
TRBV2	TRBJ1-5	NA	NA	TGTGCCAGCAGCGAAAGGGAGGCCTATCAGCCCCAGCATTTT	CASSEREAYQPQHF